These T cell receptor beta chains were read from a single sample in a study of cytomegalovirus exposure and HLA in healthy donors. Data came from immunoSEQ multiplex PCR; TCRdb stores just in-frame clones and leaves some out. The sample shows about 200,000 clones, more than 65% of them seen only once. The sample comprised PBMCs. The receptors originated from a man in his fifties or sixties in good health and CMV-seronegative. CDR3s leave out the opening cysteine and the closing phenylalanine or tryptophan. The D gene is left open where the match is weak. Size is omitted from some rows. Given values are once, few, many or a class for expanded clones.

d_call: -; j_call: TRBJ1-5; v_call: TRBV19; clone_size: -; cdr3_aa: ASSWGGGSNQPQH
d_call: TRBD2; j_call: TRBJ2-7; v_call: TRBV7-9; clone_size: -; cdr3_aa: ASINSGRSSYEQY
d_call: -; j_call: TRBJ1-2; v_call: TRBV6-5; clone_size: -; cdr3_aa: ASSYSGRGDYGYT
d_call: -; j_call: TRBJ2-7; v_call: TRBV7-9; clone_size: few; cdr3_aa: ASSPGQFYEQY
d_call: -; j_call: TRBJ2-7; v_call: TRBV15; clone_size: -; cdr3_aa: ATSRGVSGYEQY
d_call: -; j_call: TRBJ1-5; v_call: TRBV4-1; clone_size: -; cdr3_aa: ASSQVEYSNQPQH
d_call: -; j_call: TRBJ2-7; v_call: TRBV5-1; clone_size: -; cdr3_aa: ASSLGHVGYEQY
d_call: -; j_call: TRBJ2-1; v_call: TRBV7-2; clone_size: once; cdr3_aa: ASSLSAATYNEQF
d_call: TRBD1; j_call: TRBJ1-1; v_call: TRBV6-5; clone_size: -; cdr3_aa: ASSTQGSANTEAF
d_call: TRBD2; j_call: TRBJ2-1; v_call: TRBV6-4; clone_size: -; cdr3_aa: ASTAGESGEQF
d_call: -; j_call: TRBJ2-7; v_call: TRBV27; clone_size: -; cdr3_aa: ASRSGGYEQY
d_call: TRBD2; j_call: TRBJ2-7; v_call: TRBV5-4; clone_size: -; cdr3_aa: ASSPGTRAYEQY
d_call: -; j_call: TRBJ1-5; v_call: TRBV19; clone_size: -; cdr3_aa: ASSITGGAFSNQPQH
d_call: -; j_call: TRBJ2-7; v_call: TRBV9; clone_size: -; cdr3_aa: ASSVLDSPYEQY
d_call: TRBD2; j_call: TRBJ2-1; v_call: TRBV7-9; clone_size: -; cdr3_aa: ASASNRLAQLNEQF
d_call: TRBD2; j_call: TRBJ2-1; v_call: TRBV29-1; clone_size: -; cdr3_aa: SANGLAGSLNEQF
d_call: TRBD2; j_call: TRBJ2-1; v_call: TRBV5-4; clone_size: -; cdr3_aa: ASSQTSGRAGVEQF
d_call: -; j_call: TRBJ2-1; v_call: TRBV9; clone_size: -; cdr3_aa: ASSVEASYNEQF
d_call: TRBD2; j_call: TRBJ2-7; v_call: TRBV19; clone_size: few; cdr3_aa: ANAGLAGGTFTEQY
d_call: TRBD2; j_call: TRBJ2-2; v_call: TRBV7-2; clone_size: -; cdr3_aa: ASNLAGVQTGELF
d_call: -; j_call: TRBJ2-2; v_call: TRBV5-1; clone_size: -; cdr3_aa: ASSRDTNTGELF
d_call: -; j_call: TRBJ2-7; v_call: TRBV6-5; clone_size: few; cdr3_aa: ASRDYSYYEQY
d_call: -; j_call: TRBJ2-2; v_call: TRBV19; clone_size: -; cdr3_aa: ASTWTGLTGELF
d_call: TRBD2; j_call: TRBJ2-7; v_call: TRBV9; clone_size: once; cdr3_aa: ASSVDFTSGNPYEQY
d_call: TRBD2; j_call: TRBJ2-7; v_call: TRBV7-2; clone_size: -; cdr3_aa: ASSFGGSYEQY